The 13 T cell receptor beta chains below come from one sample, sequenced in a study of T cell responses to AZD1222 COVID-19 vaccine. Using immunoSEQ multiplex PCR, the repertoire was profiled, and TCRdb retains in-frame clones only, with some absent. The table records some 90,000 clones, approximately 88% of them present only once. Sample: peripheral blood, taken 28 days after the second AZD1222 dose. These receptors all come from an adult who received the AZD1222 COVID-19 vaccine.

V gene TRBV12-3 or TRBV12-4 combines with J gene TRBJ2-5; no definite D call. Trimming removed 3 bases at V and 1 base at J, with 6 bases between. The CDR3 is 13 amino acids. Written as DNA, the CDR3 is TGTGCCAGCAGTTTGTTGGGCCAAGAGACCCAGTACTTC. Protein sequence: CASSLLGQETQYF.

This clone was detected a few times. V and J are TRBV7-2 and TRBJ1-4; 8 bases map to TRBD1. Germline lookup yields CDR1 SGHTA and CDR2 FQGNSA. This CDR3 region has 14 residues. V lost 5 bases and J lost 11; bases outside the gene matches: 10. The CDR3 nucleotides are TGTGCCAGCAGCCCCGACAGGGGTTCCTTTAAACTGTTTTTT. Translating gives CASSPDRGSFKLFF. The entire variable domain, with the rest obtained from reference TRBV7-2 and TRBJ1-4, is as follows: GAGVSQSPSNKVTEKGKDVELRCDPISGHTALYWYRQSLGQGLEFLIYFQGNSAPDKSGLPSDRFSAERTGGSVSTLTIQRTQQEDSAVYLCASSPDRGSFKLFFGSGTQLSVL.

The gene calls are TRBV30 and TRBJ1-5; unclear D gene. The V end lost 1 base, the J end lost 1 base, and 8 bases lay between the germline ends. There are 14 residues in the CDR3. Germline lookup yields CDR1 GTSNPN and CDR2 SVGIG (reference sequence). The CDR3 protein is CAWSGVYSNQPQHF. The DNA of the CDR3 is TGTGCCTGGAGTGGGGTATACAGCAATCAGCCCCAGCATTTT.

This clone has only one observation. This chain joins TRBV6-5 and TRBJ1-2; 7 nucleotides line up with TRBD1. The CDR3 runs to 14 residues. The germline V gene encodes CDR1 MNHEY and CDR2 SVGAGI. The ends lost 7 bases at V and 0 bases at J; junction bases unmatched: 5. The CDR3 DNA is TGTGCCAGCACCGACAGGGAAGCTAACTATGGCTACACCTTC. It codes for CASTDREANYGYTF.

The V and J genes are TRBV7-9 and TRBJ1-2; D not resolved. This CDR3 contains 15 residues. V lost 3 bases to trimming and J lost 3 bases, with 14 bases between them. Germline values: CDR1 SEHNR, CDR2 FQNEAQ (reference sequence). The CDR3 DNA sequence: TGTGCCAGCAGCTTGGGCGTTGGCAGTTACTATGGCTACACCTTC. It encodes CASSLGVGSYYGYTF. Looking up the rest from reference TRBV7-9 and TRBJ1-2 gives the full variable domain: DTGVSQNPRHKITKRGQNVTFRCDPISEHNRLYWYRQTLGQGPEFLTYFQNEAQLEKSRLLSDRFSAERPKGSFSTLEIQRTEQGDSAMYLCASSLGVGSYYGYTFGSGTRLTVV.

The rearrangement links TRBV29-1 to TRBJ1-1; tentative D call: TRBD1 (5 bases). Germline-derived CDR1 and CDR2 are SQVTM and ANQGSEA. This CDR3 has 13 residues. The ends were cut back, 4 bases at V and 2 bases at J, with 11 bases in the middle. CDR3 bases: TGCAGCGTTGCCCGGGGCCTAAACACTGAAGCTTTCTTT. It encodes CSVARGLNTEAFF.

This chain joins TRBV5-1 and TRBJ2-5; 7 bases are shared with TRBD1. Germline CDR1 is SGHRS and CDR2 is YFSETQ. After removal of 0 bases from V and 4 bases from J, the junction contained 9 bases not matched to a gene. The CDR3 is made up of 16 amino acids. CDR3 amino acids: CASSLGDTSGGETQYF. CDR3 nucleotide sequence: TGCGCCAGCAGCTTGGGGGACACCTCAGGGGGAGAGACCCAGTACTTC.

CDR3: CASSYFRHEQYF. The CDR3 bases are TGTGCCAGCAGTTACTTTAGGCACGAGCAGTACTTC. The rearrangement joins TRBV6-2 or TRBV6-3 to TRBJ2-7; the D is unclear. The germline V gene encodes CDR1 MNHEY and CDR2 SVGEGT. Trimming stripped 1 base from V and 5 bases from J, with 6 bases between. The CDR3 totals 12 residues.

This chain joins TRBV5-1 and TRBJ2-3; 10 bases fit TRBD1. V gave up 0 bases and J gave up 5 bases; unmatched junction bases: 6. The CDR3 runs 16 residues. CDR1 is SGHRS, CDR2 YFSETQ, per germline. The DNA of the CDR3 is TGCGCCAGCAGCTTGGGTGACAGGGGGCGATTAGATACGCAGTATTTT. This translates into CASSLGDRGRLDTQYF.

The rearrangement uses TRBV12-5 and TRBJ2-7; 10 positions match TRBD1. This CDR3 comprises 14 residues. Germline-derived CDR1 and CDR2 are LGHNT and FRNRAP. J lost 3 bases, V lost 7 bases, and 6 bases had no gene match. In DNA, the CDR3 is TGTGCTAGTGTCCACCGGGACAGGGGCTACGAGCAGTACTTC. Its protein product is CASVHRDRGYEQYF.

This clone turned up a few times. The rearrangement uses TRBV7-2 and TRBJ2-3; 14 nucleotides align to TRBD2. The V segment lost 0 bases and the J segment 1 base; nucleotides outside the gene matches: 0. CDR3 length equals 17 residues. Germline CDR1 is SGHTA and CDR2 is FQGNSA. CDR3 in DNA: TGTGCCAGCAGCTTAGCGGGACTAGCGGGAGGCACAGATACGCAGTATTTT. Translation: CASSLAGLAGGTDTQYF.

The chain carries TRBV4-2 and TRBJ2-2; 13 bases agree with TRBD2. Germline CDR1 is LGHNA and CDR2 is YNFKEQ. Unmatched junction bases numbered 9, after V lost 3 bases and J lost 2 bases. The CDR3 length is 19 residues. The CDR3 nucleotides read TGTGCCAGCAGCCAGGCCGGGACTAGCGGGGAACCCAACACCGGGGAGCTGTTTTTT. Its translation: CASSQAGTSGEPNTGELFF.

This chain uses TRBV5-1 with TRBJ1-1; no definite D call. CDR3 size: 13 residues. With 5 bases removed from V and 0 bases from J, the gap between germline ends came to 8 bases. CDR1 is SGHRS and CDR2 is YFSETQ in the germline V gene. The CDR3 DNA follows: TGCGCCAGCAGGGAACAGATGAACACTGAAGCTTTCTTT. This sequence encodes CASREQMNTEAFF.